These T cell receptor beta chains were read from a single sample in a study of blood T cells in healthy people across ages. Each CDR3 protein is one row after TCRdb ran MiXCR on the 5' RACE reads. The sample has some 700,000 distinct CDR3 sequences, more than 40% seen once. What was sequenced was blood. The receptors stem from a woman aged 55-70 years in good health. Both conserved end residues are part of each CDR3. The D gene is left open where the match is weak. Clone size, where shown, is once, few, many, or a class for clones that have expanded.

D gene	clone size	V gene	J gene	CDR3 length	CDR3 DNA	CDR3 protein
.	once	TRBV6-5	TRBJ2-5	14	TGTGCCAGCACCCCGAGACAGGGCGGGGCGGAGCAGTACTTC	CASTPRQGGAEQYF
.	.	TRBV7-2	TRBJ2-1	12	TGTGCCAGCAGCTCCCGTGGCGGGTTGCAGTTCTTC	CASSSRGGLQFF
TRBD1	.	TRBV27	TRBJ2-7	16	TGTGCCAGCAGCCGCTTACAGGGACAGCGCCCCTACGAGCAGTACTTC	CASSRLQGQRPYEQYF
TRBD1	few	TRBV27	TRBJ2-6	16	TGTGCCAGCGGTCTTGGACAGGGTCCTGGGGCCAACGTCCTGACTTTC	CASGLGQGPGANVLTF
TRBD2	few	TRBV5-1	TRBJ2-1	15	TGCGCCAGCAGCTTGAACGGGAGGGCCCGAAATGAGCAGTTCTTC	CASSLNGRARNEQFF
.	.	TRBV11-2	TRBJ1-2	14	TGTGCCAGCAGCTTATCGGGGGCTGGTGGAGGCTACACCTTC	CASSLSGAGGGYTF
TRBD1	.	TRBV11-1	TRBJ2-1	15	TGTACCAGCAGCTTAAGGCGGCAGGGGGAGAATGAGCAGTTCTTC	CTSSLRRQGENEQFF
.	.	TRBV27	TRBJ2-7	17	TGTGCCAGCAGTTCCTACCCGGGGCAGCCAAGCTCCTACGAGCAGTACTTC	CASSSYPGQPSSYEQYF
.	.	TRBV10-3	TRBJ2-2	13	TGTGCCATCAGTGCTTCCGACACCGGGGAGCTGTTTTTT	CAISASDTGELFF
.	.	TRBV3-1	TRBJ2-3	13	TGTACCAGCAGCCAAAACCCCACAGATACGCAGTATTTT	CTSSQNPTDTQYF
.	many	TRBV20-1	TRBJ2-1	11	TGCAGTGCTAGTCACAGTCCGGAGCAGTTCTTC	CSASHSPEQFF
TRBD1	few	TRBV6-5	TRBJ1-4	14	TGTGCCAGCAGATGGGGACAGGGAAACGAAAAACTGTTTTTT	CASRWGQGNEKLFF
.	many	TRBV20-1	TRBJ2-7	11	TGCAGTGCTTGGACCACCTACGAGCAGTACTTC	CSAWTTYEQYF
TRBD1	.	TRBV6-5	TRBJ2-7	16	TGTGCCAGCAGCCGGTCCGGGACAGGGGGCTACAATGAGCAGTACTTC	CASSRSGTGGYNEQYF
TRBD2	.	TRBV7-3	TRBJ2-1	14	TGTGCCAGCAGCTCGGGACTAGCGGACAATGAGCAGTTCTTC	CASSSGLADNEQFF
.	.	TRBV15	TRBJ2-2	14	TGTGCCACCGCGGGACAAGTGAACACCGGGGAGCTGTTTTTT	CATAGQVNTGELFF
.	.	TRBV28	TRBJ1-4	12	TGTGCCAGCACCGGGACCGCTCGAGGACTGTTTTTT	CASTGTARGLFF
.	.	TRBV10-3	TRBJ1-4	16	TGTGCCATCAGACCTGGACAGTCAACAACTAATGAAAAACTGTTTTTT	CAIRPGQSTTNEKLFF
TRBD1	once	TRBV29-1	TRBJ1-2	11	TGCAGCGTTGGGACAGGGAGGGAATGCACCTTC	CSVGTGRECTF
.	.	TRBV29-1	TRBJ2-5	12	TGCAGCGGGAGGGGCAGCCAAGAGACCCAGTACTTC	CSGRGSQETQYF
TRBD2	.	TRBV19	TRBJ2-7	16	TGTGCCAGTAGTCCTCGGGCTAGCGGGACCTCCAATGAGCAGTACTTC	CASSPRASGTSNEQYF
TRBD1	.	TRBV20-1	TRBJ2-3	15	TGCAGTGCTCCAAGTCCGGGACAGAGCACAGATACGCAGTATTTT	CSAPSPGQSTDTQYF
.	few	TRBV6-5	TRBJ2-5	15	TGTGCCAGCAGTGATCGGGGGTCGTACCAAGAGACCCAGTACTTC	CASSDRGSYQETQYF
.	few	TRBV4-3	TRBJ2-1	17	TGCACCAGCAGCCAAGATCTAGGGGGAGGGCCGTGGAATGAGCAGTTCTTC	CTSSQDLGGGPWNEQFF
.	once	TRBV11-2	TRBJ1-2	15	TGTGCCAGCAGCTTAGGGGCAGGAGGTGACCATGGCTACACCTTC	CASSLGAGGDHGYTF
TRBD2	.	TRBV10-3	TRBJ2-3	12	TGTGCCATCAGCGGGGAGGGGGATACGCAGTATTTT	CAISGEGDTQYF
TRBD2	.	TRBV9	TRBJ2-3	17	TGTGCCAGCAGCCCCCGCGGGGGGACAACTAGCACAGATACGCAGTATTTT	CASSPRGGTTSTDTQYF
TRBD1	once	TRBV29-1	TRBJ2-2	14	TGCAGCGCCGGACAGGGGGCCGAAGGCGGGGAGCTGTTTTTT	CSAGQGAEGGELFF
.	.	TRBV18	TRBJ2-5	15	TGTGCCAGCTCACCACTCAGTCAGGCCGGGGAGACCCAGTACTTC	CASSPLSQAGETQYF
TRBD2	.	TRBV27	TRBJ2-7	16	TGTGCCAGCAGTAGAGCTAGCGGGGCGCCAATCTACGAGCAGTACTTC	CASSRASGAPIYEQYF
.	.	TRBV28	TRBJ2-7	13	TGTGCCAGCAGACTCAAAACGGACAGAGAGCAGTACTTC	CASRLKTDREQYF
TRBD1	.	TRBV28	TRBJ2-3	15	TGTGCCAGCAGTTTCCCTAGGACAGGGATAGATACGCAGTATTTT	CASSFPRTGIDTQYF